These T cell receptor beta chains were read from a single sample in a study of blood T cell repertoires in COVID-19. Only in-frame clones appear in the TCRdb table, and some are missing; sequencing was by immunoSEQ multiplex PCR. The sample consists of about 80,000 clones, approximately 80% of them appearing once. The sequenced sample was peripheral blood. Receptors were obtained from a human donor in a cohort sampled during active COVID-19. CDR3s include the opening cysteine and the closing phenylalanine or tryptophan. D genes are given only for firm matches. Expanded clones get a size class; other rows say once, few or many, or leave the size out.

NA TRBJ2-2 NA TRBV15 CATSRDRARPGELFF TGTGCCACCAGCAGAGACAGGGCGAGGCCCGGGGAGCTGTTTTTT
TRBD2 TRBJ2-1 NA TRBV5-1 CARSLGAGGSYNEQFF TGCGCCCGCAGCTTGGGGGCGGGGGGCTCGTACAATGAGCAGTTCTTC
NA TRBJ1-1 NA TRBV5-4 CASSFPGRTFEAFF TGTGCCAGCAGCTTCCCCGGGAGGACATTTGAAGCTTTCTTT
NA TRBJ2-7 NA TRBV28 CASSSTGAYEQYF TGTGCCAGCAGTTCTACGGGGGCCTACGAGCAGTACTTC
NA TRBJ1-4 NA TRBV5-4 CASSLPGKEKLFF TGTGCCAGCAGCTTACCAGGGAAAGAAAAACTGTTTTTT
TRBD1 TRBJ1-4 NA TRBV6-6 CASSAPGTGNEKLFF TGTGCCAGCAGTGCTCCCGGGACAGGAAATGAAAAACTGTTTTTT
TRBD2 TRBJ2-5 NA TRBV7-9 CASSSGTSASYQETQYF TGTGCCAGCAGCTCCGGGACTAGCGCCTCGTACCAAGAGACCCAGTACTTC
NA TRBJ2-1 NA TRBV6-6 CASSPGNPSRSEQFF TGTGCCAGCAGTCCCGGGAACCCATCCCGGAGCGAGCAGTTCTTC
TRBD1 TRBJ1-1 NA TRBV19 CASGDSWTLNTEAFF TGTGCCAGTGGGGACAGTTGGACTTTGAACACTGAAGCTTTCTTT
TRBD2 TRBJ2-3 NA TRBV7-3 CASSSSGIGTDTQYF TGTGCCAGCAGCTCTAGCGGGATCGGAACAGATACGCAGTATTTT
NA TRBJ2-6 NA TRBV5-1 CASSSTGSGANVLTF TGCGCCAGCAGCTCTACAGGGTCCGGGGCCAACGTCCTGACTTTC
TRBD2 TRBJ2-7 NA TRBV6-5 CASINGGAGNYEQYF TGTGCCAGCATAAACGGGGGGGCCGGGAACTACGAGCAGTACTTC
NA TRBJ1-1 once TRBV10-3 CAISGQGGGTEAFF TGTGCCATCAGTGGACAAGGGGGAGGGACTGAAGCTTTCTTT
NA TRBJ1-3 NA TRBV5-4 CASSLRPRGTIYF TGTGCCAGCAGCTTACGGCCTAGAGGCACCATATATTTT